The 16 T cell receptor beta chains below were found in one sample sequenced in a study of blood T cells in healthy people across ages. Next came a second PCR, run for roughly 6 to 11 cycles, which used a sample-barcoded 5' primer along with a J-beta primer mix. TCRdb re-derived calls from the 5' RACE reads in MiXCR, one entry per CDR3 protein. Altogether 540,000 or so distinct CDR3 sequences are present, 27% being singletons, with the ten largest covering less than 20%. Input material: blood. All receptors come from a woman between 65 and 79 years old in good health.

This chain joins TRBV7-2 and TRBJ2-3, with 8 bases matching TRBD2. V shed 3 bases, J shed 4 bases, and the junction held 3 bases outside the gene matches. The CDR3 spans 14 residues. CDR1 SGHTA and CDR2 FQGNSA come from the germline V gene. The CDR3 DNA reads as TGTGCCAGCAGCTTTATAGCGGGGCCAGATACGCAGTATTTT. Its translation: CASSFIAGPDTQYF.

The rearrangement joins TRBV6-5 to TRBJ2-5; 7 nucleotides agree with TRBD2. Germline V CDR1 and CDR2: MNHEY, SVGAGI. Trimming cost V 2 bases and J 1 base; bases outside gene matches: 4. The CDR3 contains 15 residues. The CDR3 is CASSYSGVFQETQYF. The CDR3, as DNA: TGTGCCAGCAGTTACAGCGGGGTCTTCCAAGAGACCCAGTACTTC.

V is TRBV6-5 and J is TRBJ2-3, with a possible D match to TRBD1 (6 bases). CDR1 is MNHEY and CDR2 is SVGAGI in the germline V gene. V was cut by 5 bases and J by 9 bases, with 18 bases left in between. This CDR3 has 14 amino acids. Here the CDR3 DNA reads TGTGCCAGCAGTAGCCTACCACAGGGTGGGACGCAGTATTTT. Amino acid sequence: CASSSLPQGGTQYF.

This clonotype was observed a handful of times. V usage is TRBV2 and J usage is TRBJ1-2; D call uncertain. The length of the CDR3 is 13 residues. CDR1 and CDR2 (germline): SNHLY, FYNNEI. V was trimmed by 3 bases and J by 4 bases, leaving 9 bases between them. In DNA form, the CDR3 reads TGTGCCAGCAGTGAGGGAATGGGCTATGGCTACACCTTC. It translates to CASSEGMGYGYTF. The full variable domain, rest sourced from reference TRBV2 and TRBJ1-2, is EPEVTQTPSHQVTQMGQEVILRCVPISNHLYFYWYRQILGQKVEFLVSFYNNEISEKSEIFDDQFSVERPDGSNFTLKIRSTKLEDSAMYFCASSEGMGYGYTFGSGTRLTVV.

The chain has TRBV7-9 and TRBJ2-5; TRBD1 aligns across 9 bases. Germline lookup yields CDR1 SEHNR and CDR2 FQNEAQ (reference sequence). CDR3 length: 15 amino acids. The V and J ends lost 4 bases and 0 bases, in that order; junction bases with no gene match: 3. The CDR3 loop reads CASSSGTGYQETQYF. The CDR3 DNA sequence: TGTGCCAGCAGCTCCGGGACAGGGTACCAAGAGACCCAGTACTTC. The variable domain in full, with the rest retrieved from reference TRBV7-9 and TRBJ2-5, is DTGVSQNPRHKITKRGQNVTFRCDPISEHNRLYWYRQTLGQGPEFLTYFQNEAQLEKSRLLSDRFSAERPKGSFSTLEIQRTEQGDSAMYLCASSSGTGYQETQYFGPGTRLLVL.

The chain is built from TRBV5-1 and TRBJ2-1; perhaps TRBD1 as D (5 bases). Trimming left V 0 bases short and J 2 bases short, with 9 bases between. This CDR3 contains 15 residues. Germline values: CDR1 SGHRS, CDR2 YFSETQ. The CDR3 region has the DNA TGCGCCAGCAGCTTGGACCAGGGTGCCTACAATGAGCAGTTCTTC. It translates to CASSLDQGAYNEQFF.

V gene TRBV20-1 combines with J gene TRBJ2-5; TRBD2 aligns across 11 bases. CDR1 and CDR2 from the germline V gene are DFQATT and SNEGSKA (reference sequence). After removal of 6 bases from V and 7 bases from J, the junction contained 13 bases not matched to a gene. The CDR3 spans 15 residues. CDR3: CSAAQLAGAAATQYF. In DNA form, the CDR3 reads TGCAGTGCAGCTCAACTAGCGGGGGCGGCGGCGACCCAGTACTTC.

The chain recombines TRBV4-3 with TRBJ2-1, with 8 bases identical to TRBD1. This CDR3 region has 15 residues. J gave up 7 bases and V 2 bases, and 7 bases lay outside the gene matches. The germline CDR1 and CDR2 sequences are LGHNA and YSLEER. This CDR3 is CASSQSDRGRNEQFF. CDR3 nucleotides: TGCGCCAGCAGCCAATCCGACAGGGGAAGGAATGAGCAGTTCTTC.

This clonotype was detected a few times. The V call is TRBV20-1, the J call TRBJ1-2; the D is unclear. CDR1 is DFQATT, CDR2 SNEGSKA, per germline (reference sequence). The CDR3 runs to 15 residues. Trimming pared 0 bases from V and 3 bases from J, leaving 14 bases between. The CDR3 DNA follows: TGCAGTGCTAGAGATCCTAGTTATCGGTACTATGGCTACACCTTC. Translated: CSARDPSYRYYGYTF.

This clonotype was observed a handful of times. The chain carries TRBV12-3 or TRBV12-4 and TRBJ2-5; TRBD2 matches 8 bases. CDR3 length: 16 amino acids. V trimming: 5 bases; J trimming: 2 bases; junction bases outside the gene matches: 10. CDR3 bases: TGTGCCAGCAGTCGCGGACTAGCTGCCGTACAAGAGACCCAGTACTTC. Protein: CASSRGLAAVQETQYF.

For this clonotype: The CDR3 does not close with the conserved phenylalanine or tryptophan, likely indicating a read error. V gene TRBV6-5 combines with J gene TRBJ1-1; D gene unclear. The CDR3 length is 11 residues. The V end was cut by 4 bases, the J end by 6 bases, with 6 bases between. The germline gives CDR1 MNHEY, CDR2 SVGAGI. CDR3 DNA sequence: TGTGCCAGCAGTTCCCAGGCTGAAGCTTTCCTT. It codes for CASSSQAEAFL.

The chain has TRBV4-3 and TRBJ1-4, with 9 bases that match TRBD1. CDR1 LGHNA and CDR2 YSLEER come from the germline V gene. Unmatched junction bases numbered 12, after V lost 3 bases and J lost 10 bases. The CDR3 spans 16 residues. CDR3 sequence reads: CASSQNPTGGPRKLFF. The DNA of the CDR3 is TGCGCCAGCAGCCAGAATCCGACAGGGGGTCCAAGAAAACTGTTTTTT.

The chain couples TRBV14 to TRBJ2-1; TRBD1 agrees at 11 bases. From germline, CDR1 is SGHDN and CDR2 FVKESK. The CDR3 consists of 17 residues. V lost 0 bases and J lost 7; bases outside the gene matches: 8. CDR3 nucleotides: TGTGCCAGCAGCCAAGATAGAGGACAGGGGGCGAGAAATGAGCAGTTCTTC. Its translation: CASSQDRGQGARNEQFF.

This clonotype came up a few times. The chain recombines TRBV7-3 with TRBJ1-6, with D maybe TRBD1 (5 bases). Germline-derived CDR1 and CDR2 are SGHTA and FQGTGA. The CDR3 is 15 residues long. V was shortened by 1 base and J by 7 bases, with 11 bases between the two germline ends. The CDR3 here is CASSLNRMGNSPLHF. DNA for the CDR3: TGTGCCAGCAGCTTAAACAGGATGGGGAATTCACCCCTCCACTTT.

The chain links TRBV18 to TRBJ2-5, with 9 bases matching TRBD1. The CDR3 is 16 residues long. CDR1 KGHSH and CDR2 LQKENI come from the germline V gene. Trimming removed 5 bases from V and 4 bases from J; junction bases left unmatched: 11. Written as DNA, the CDR3 is TGTGCCAGCTCATCATTCCGGGACAGGGTAGGAGAGACCCAGTACTTC. This gives the protein CASSSFRDRVGETQYF.

This clonotype occurred many times. The J gene is TRBJ2-5, the V gene TRBV12-3 or TRBV12-4, with D perhaps matching TRBD2 (6 bases). This CDR3 contains 15 residues. V dropped 3 bases and J dropped 0 bases, with 11 bases sitting between them. CDR3 loop: CASSFVRDYQETQYF. The DNA of the CDR3 is TGTGCCAGCAGTTTCGTCCGGGACTACCAAGAGACCCAGTACTTC.